The source of this T cell receptor (beta chain) is a study of cytomegalovirus exposure and HLA in healthy donors. CDR3 length: 13 residues. The V gene's germline CDR1 is MNHEY and CDR2 SMNVEV (reference sequence). Trimming removed 3 bases from V and 4 bases from J, with 10 bases in between. This clone was observed once. The PCR had 60 Vbeta and 13 Jbeta primers. The table came from immunoSEQ multiplex PCR; TCRdb's copy has only in-frame clones and leaves some out. The table has about 110,000 clones, about 80% seen once; the top ten hold over 10%. The TCR sequence derives from a man aged 25 to 40 in good health and CMV-seropositive. V gene TRBV27 combines with J gene TRBJ2-7; perhaps TRBD1 as D (6 bases). Sequenced sample: PBMCs. The CDR3 spells CASSLPGDYEQYF. The DNA of the CDR3 is TGTGCCAGCAGTTTGCCAGGGGATTACGAGCAGTACTTC.